These 2 T cell receptor beta chains came from one sample sequenced in a study of early T cells in non-severe SARS-CoV-2 infection. MiXCR was run by TCRdb on the 5' RACE reads, yielding one entry per CDR3 protein. The sample has tens of thousands of distinct CDR3 sequences; about 7.7% are singletons. Sequencing was performed on whole blood. All receptors come from an adult who was a healthcare worker with PCR-confirmed SARS-CoV-2 infection or an uninfected control (not recorded which).

This clonotype was detected a few times. The chain joins TRBV20-1 to TRBJ2-7; D not resolved. CDR3 size: 13 residues. Germline V gene sequence: CDR1 DFQATT, CDR2 SNEGSKA (reference sequence). Trimming pared 3 bases from V and 0 bases from J, leaving 9 bases between. In nucleotides, the CDR3 is TGCAGTGCTAGCTACAGCAGCTCCTACGAGCAGTACTTC. Protein product: CSASYSSSYEQYF.

This clonotype was seen ten or more times. CDR3 amino acids: CASSPRDRQETQYF. The CDR3 bases are TGTGCCAGCAGCCCGAGGGACAGACAAGAGACCCAGTACTTC. The genes are TRBV7-8 and TRBJ2-5; 7 bases fit TRBD1. The V segment lost 5 bases and the J segment 2 bases; nucleotides outside the gene matches: 5. The CDR3 totals 14 residues. From germline, CDR1 is SGHVS and CDR2 FQNEAQ.